This T cell receptor beta chain was observed in a study of blood T cell repertoires in COVID-19. Study in general: Collection of acute and convalescent COVID-19 samples took place in the United States, Italy and Spain. PBMCs, B-cell-depleted T cells, or T cells provided the cDNA or gDNA that made up the material.

Generated by immunoSEQ multiplex PCR, the TCRdb table keeps only in-frame clones and is missing some. This table holds about 120,000 clones, approximately 79% found once. The CDR3 length is 14 residues. With V trimmed by 5 bases and J by 6 bases, 8 bases remained unmatched. Germline CDR1 reads SEHNR; CDR2 reads FQNEAQ (reference sequence). The sequence came from a man between 45 and 60 years old with acute or convalescent COVID-19. The V call is TRBV7-9, the J call TRBJ2-7; TRBD1 matches 9 bases. The source material was peripheral blood. The CDR3 coding sequence is TGTGCCAGCAGCGGGGGGACAGGGTCCGTCGAGCAGTACTTC. This encodes CASSGGTGSVEQYF.